These T cell receptor beta chains were read from a single sample in a study of shared clonotypes between healthy human individuals. Profiling relied on immunoSEQ multiplex PCR, and the TCRdb table lists in-frame clones only, not all of them. The sample has roughly 680,000 clones, around 77% seen once; the top ten hold around 1.8%. Sequencing used memory CD4+ T cells sorted from blood. These receptors came from a woman aged 25 to 39 in good health. The CDR3 runs from the conserved cysteine through the conserved F or W. Each record gives: J gene, V gene, CDR3 protein.

J gene: TRBJ2-3
V gene: TRBV5-1
CDR3 protein: CASSQFQGTDTQYF

J gene: TRBJ2-5
V gene: TRBV2
CDR3 protein: CASSAAAIGETQYF

J gene: TRBJ1-1
V gene: TRBV4-2
CDR3 protein: CASRLSNRGQWDTEAFF

J gene: TRBJ1-2
V gene: TRBV28
CDR3 protein: CASSRTGTANYGYTF

J gene: TRBJ2-3
V gene: TRBV5-4
CDR3 protein: CASSFRGTGDTDTQYF

J gene: TRBJ2-1
V gene: TRBV4-1
CDR3 protein: CASSQDLLAGLYNEQFF

J gene: TRBJ2-2
V gene: TRBV2
CDR3 protein: CASSVRQAGVGELFF

J gene: TRBJ1-5
V gene: TRBV6-1
CDR3 protein: CASSDGHSNQPQHF

J gene: TRBJ1-1
V gene: TRBV5-1
CDR3 protein: CASKGDGALHAFF

J gene: TRBJ1-1
V gene: TRBV4-2
CDR3 protein: CASSQEGRRNTEAFF

J gene: TRBJ2-3
V gene: TRBV28
CDR3 protein: CASIFSGRRTDTQYF

J gene: TRBJ2-7
V gene: TRBV18
CDR3 protein: CASAGAGDEQYF

J gene: TRBJ2-4
V gene: TRBV29-1
CDR3 protein: CSVGSANIQYF

J gene: TRBJ2-3
V gene: TRBV7-8
CDR3 protein: CASSPRRDTPDTQYF